What follows describes a single T cell receptor beta chain. This CDR3 is 13 amino acids long. Germline V CDR1 and CDR2: KGHSH, LQKENI. V dropped 5 bases and J dropped 9 bases, with 17 bases sitting between them. Generated by immunoSEQ multiplex PCR, the TCRdb table keeps only in-frame clones and is missing some. The sample records tens of thousands of clones, around 85% being singletons. This sample is drawn from a study of blood T cell repertoires in COVID-19. Overall study context: Material from acute and convalescent COVID-19 was sourced from the United States, Italy and Spain. In each case, the material was cDNA or gDNA derived from T cells, B-cell-depleted T cells, or PBMCs.

Material for sequencing was peripheral blood. J is TRBJ2-7 and V is TRBV18; possible D gene TRBD1, 6 bases. This TCR was recovered from a human donor in a cohort sampled during active COVID-19. The DNA for the CDR3 is TGTGCCAGCTCAACGACAGGCCCCTGGGTGCAGTACTTC. Translation gives CASSTTGPWVQYF. The variable domain in full, with the rest retrieved from reference TRBV18 and TRBJ2-7, is NAGVMQNPRHLVRRRGQEARLRCSPMKGHSHVYWYRQLPEEGLKFMVYLQKENIIDESGMPKERFSAEFPKEGPSILRIQQVVRGDSAAYFCASSTTGPWVQYFGPGTRLTVT.